Below are 20 T cell receptor beta chains sequenced from a single sample in a study of blood T cell repertoires in COVID-19. TCRdb's copy holds only in-frame clones and misses some; the assay was immunoSEQ multiplex PCR. Of fewer than 180,000 clones detected, approximately 86% appear once; the ten largest clones hold about 4.6%. The material sequenced was peripheral blood. These receptors originate from a woman in her fifties or sixties with active or convalescent COVID-19.

The genes are TRBV7-2 and TRBJ2-3, with D possibly TRBD1 on 6 matching bases. This CDR3 spans 14 amino acids. V gave up 5 bases and J gave up 6 bases, with 15 bases separating them. Per the germline V gene, CDR1 is SGHTA and CDR2 is FQGNSA. The CDR3 DNA sequence: TGTGCCAGCAGCAGGGACACCATAATCGATACGCAGTATTTT. Protein sequence: CASSRDTIIDTQYF. Combining the CDR3 with reference TRBV7-2 and TRBJ2-3 gives the whole variable domain GAGVSQSPSNKVTEKGKDVELRCDPISGHTALYWYRQSLGQGLEFLIYFQGNSAPDKSGLPSDRFSAERTGGSVSTLTIQRTQQEDSAVYLCASSRDTIIDTQYFGPGTRLTVL.

The chain employs TRBV18 and TRBJ1-1; no definite D call. The CDR3 has 14 residues. The ends were cut back, 5 bases at V and 0 bases at J, with 10 bases in the middle. The germline gives CDR1 KGHSH, CDR2 LQKENI. CDR3 sequence reads: CASSEQWMNTEAFF. CDR3 coding DNA: TGTGCCAGCTCAGAACAGTGGATGAACACTGAAGCTTTCTTT.

The chain combines TRBV5-1 with TRBJ2-7; TRBD1 matches 9 bases. CDR1 is SGHRS and CDR2 is YFSETQ in the germline V gene. Trimming at V came to 3 bases and at J to 3 bases, leaving 4 bases not matched to a gene. The CDR3 totals 14 residues. CDR3 residues: CASSSRTGDYEQYF. CDR3 DNA sequence: TGCGCCAGCAGCTCCCGGACAGGGGACTACGAGCAGTACTTC.

This clone appeared a single time. The chain combines TRBV4-3 with TRBJ1-1; D is perhaps TRBD1 (5 bases). Germline-derived CDR1 and CDR2 are LGHNA and YSLEER. The CDR3 totals 16 residues. Trimming removed 0 bases at V and 1 base at J, with 12 bases between. The CDR3 is CASSQDGDRKNTEAFF. The CDR3 DNA reads as TGCGCCAGCAGCCAAGATGGAGACAGAAAGAACACTGAAGCTTTCTTT.

The chain recombines TRBV11-1 with TRBJ2-7, with D hard to call. The CDR3 length is 14 residues. CDR1 is SGHAT and CDR2 is FQDESV in the germline V gene (reference sequence). Trimming removed 1 base at V and 0 bases at J, with 7 bases between. CDR3 nucleotides: TGTGCCAGCAGCTTAGTCCGCAGCTCCTACGAGCAGTACTTC. Translated, it gives CASSLVRSSYEQYF.

The chain joins TRBV5-1 to TRBJ1-1, with D hard to call. CDR1 is SGHRS, CDR2 YFSETQ, per germline. The V end was cut by 1 base, the J end by 5 bases, with 9 bases between. This CDR3 is 13 amino acids long. CDR3 bases: TGCGCCAGCAGCTTGCTGGGGAGGACTGAAGCTTTCTTT. Translation gives CASSLLGRTEAFF.

The chain carries TRBV19 and TRBJ1-1; D is ambiguous. The V end lost 5 bases, the J end lost 3 bases, and 13 bases lay between the germline ends. CDR1 is LNHDA, CDR2 SQIVND, per germline (reference sequence). There are 14 residues in the CDR3. The CDR3 coding sequence is TGTGCCAGTAGTCCCGGCTCGAGGGACACTGAAGCTTTCTTT. It translates to CASSPGSRDTEAFF. Full variable domain (remainder filled in from reference TRBV19 and TRBJ1-1): DGGITQSPKYLFRKEGQNVTLSCEQNLNHDAMYWYRQDPGQGLRLIYYSQIVNDFQKGDIAEGYSVSREKKESFPLTVTSAQKNPTAFYLCASSPGSRDTEAFFGQGTRLTVV.

The chain recombines TRBV2 with TRBJ2-7, with 8 positions matching TRBD2. Trimming at V came to 6 bases and at J to 6 bases, leaving 13 bases not matched to a gene. The CDR3 extends over 15 amino acids. The germline V gene has CDR1 SNHLY and CDR2 FYNNEI. Here the CDR3 reads CASRSLAGGLFEQYF. The CDR3 region has the DNA TGTGCCAGCAGGTCCCTGGCGGGGGGTCTGTTCGAGCAGTACTTC.

This clone was seen a single time. The J gene is TRBJ1-1, the V gene TRBV10-3; 9 bases line up with TRBD1. The CDR3 covers 14 residues. The J segment lost 3 bases and the V segment lost 3 bases, leaving 2 bases of the junction unmatched. CDR1 and CDR2 from the germline V gene are ENHRY and SYGVKD. DNA for the CDR3: TGTGCCATCAGTGATAGGGACAGGGACACTGAAGCTTTCTTT. It is translated as CAISDRDRDTEAFF.

CDR3 DNA sequence: TGTGCCAGCAGCTTACACGTTGGCGGGGGGGCCACAGATACGCAGTATTTT. Translated, it gives CASSLHVGGGATDTQYF. This chain links TRBV7-3 with TRBJ2-3, with 9 nucleotides matching TRBD2. This CDR3 region has 17 residues. Trimming took 2 bases from V and 2 from J; bases not matched to a gene: 8. Germline assignment: CDR1 SGHTA and CDR2 FQGTGA.

Only a few counts were recorded for this clone. The chain combines TRBV6-5 with TRBJ1-1, with D hard to call. Between the trimmed V and J ends, which lost 6 bases and 7 bases, there was a span of 12 bases. CDR3 length equals 12 residues. Germline CDR1 is MNHEY and CDR2 is SVGAGI. This CDR3 reads CASRSGMGEAFF. Written as DNA, the CDR3 is TGTGCCAGCAGATCAGGTATGGGTGAAGCTTTCTTT.

This chain connects TRBV5-4 to TRBJ2-1; TRBD2 agrees at 8 bases. CDR1 SGHNT and CDR2 YYREEE come from the germline V gene (reference sequence). The CDR3 contains 16 residues. Trimming removed 0 bases from V and 8 bases from J; junction bases left unmatched: 10. The CDR3 DNA follows: TGTGCCAGCAGCTTGGGTTTGGCGGGGGGCGGGTATGAGCAGTTCTTC. Its translation is CASSLGLAGGGYEQFF.

CDR3 sequence (DNA): TGTGCTAGTGGTTTCGGCCTAGCGGGAAACAATGAGCAGTTCTTC. Protein: CASGFGLAGNNEQFF. The chain recombines TRBV12-5 with TRBJ2-1; 9 bases are shared with TRBD2. The CDR3 contains 15 residues. Germline V gene lookup returns CDR1 LGHNT and CDR2 FRNRAP. After removal of 3 bases from V and 5 bases from J, the junction contained 5 bases not matched to a gene.

The rearrangement joins TRBV30 to TRBJ1-1; tentatively, D is TRBD1 (6 bases). The ends were cut back, 3 bases at V and 0 bases at J, with 11 bases in the middle. This CDR3 has 14 residues. Per germline, CDR1 GTSNPN and CDR2 SVGIG (reference sequence). The CDR3, as DNA: TGTGCCTGGAGCCTAGGACAGATGAACACTGAAGCTTTCTTT. This sequence encodes CAWSLGQMNTEAFF.

The chain recombines TRBV6-1 with TRBJ1-2; the D is unclear. Germline lookup yields CDR1 MNHNS and CDR2 SASEGT. Trimming left V 3 bases short and J 4 bases short, with 9 bases between. The CDR3 is made up of 13 amino acids. CDR3 DNA: TGTGCCAGCAGTGAGGAGCCACCCTATGGCTACACCTTC. It encodes CASSEEPPYGYTF.

The chain employs TRBV3-1 (or the pseudogene TRBV3-2) and TRBJ1-1, with no clear D. The length of the CDR3 is 11 residues. Trimming stripped 6 bases from V and 3 bases from J, with 5 bases between. Germline V gene data show CDR1 as LGHDT and CDR2 as YNNKEL (reference sequence). CDR3: CASSIHTEAFF. Written as DNA, the CDR3 is TGTGCCAGCAGTATCCACACTGAAGCTTTCTTT.

This clone was detected a few times. V and J are TRBV12-3 or TRBV12-4 and TRBJ2-1; 8 bases map to TRBD1. The ends lost 10 bases at V and 8 bases at J; junction bases unmatched: 10. The CDR3 has 13 residues. The CDR3 nucleotides read TGTGCCACCGTAACTCAGGGGGCCCATGAGCAGTTCTTC. It specifies CATVTQGAHEQFF.

The chain has TRBV19 and TRBJ1-1; 7 bases map to TRBD1. V lost 8 bases and J lost 0; bases outside the gene matches: 18. Per germline, CDR1 LNHDA and CDR2 SQIVND (reference sequence). The CDR3 consists of 18 residues. The CDR3, as DNA: TGTGCCAGTGGTAACCGGTCCTATTTGGGACAGATGAACACTGAAGCTTTCTTT. Protein product: CASGNRSYLGQMNTEAFF.

The chain employs TRBV11-3 and TRBJ2-7, with 7 bases that match TRBD1. The CDR3 is 14 residues long. Germline CDR1 SGHNT, CDR2 YENEEA. Trimming removed 1 base from V and 3 bases from J; junction bases left unmatched: 3. The DNA of the CDR3 is TGTGCCAGCAGCTTAGGGGACAGATACTACGAGCAGTACTTC. Translating gives CASSLGDRYYEQYF.

The gene calls are TRBV2 and TRBJ2-2, with TRBD1 as a possible D gene (6 bases). Germline CDR1 reads SNHLY; CDR2 reads FYNNEI. The V gene lost 6 bases and the J gene lost 5 bases, with 13 bases spanning the gap. The length of the CDR3 is 14 residues. Here the CDR3 reads CASRTGTQTGELFF. The CDR3, as DNA: TGTGCCAGCAGAACAGGGACCCAAACCGGGGAGCTGTTTTTT.